Shown below are 23 T cell receptor beta chains from a single sample sequenced in a study of blood T cells in healthy people across ages. Together with a sample-barcoded 5' primer, a J-beta primer mix was included in a second PCR lasting about 6 to 11 cycles. TCRdb independently ran MiXCR on the 5' RACE reads; one entry per CDR3 protein. The sample shows about 1 million distinct CDR3 sequences, roughly 45% of them seen only once. The sequencing sample was made of blood. The source of these receptors is a woman aged 55-70 years in good health.

This chain joins TRBV20-1 and TRBJ2-5; 14 bases are a match to TRBD2. The J call may be incorrect, as the DNA end agrees better with TRBJ2-7. The CDR3 contains 17 residues. Germline V lookup: CDR1 DFQATT, CDR2 SNEGSKA (reference sequence). CDR3 DNA: TGCAGTGCTAGAGGATCCGGGACTAGCGGGAGCGGGTACGAGCAGTACTTC. Amino acids: CSARGSGTSGSGYEQYF.

This clonotype showed up many times. V and J are TRBV5-1 and TRBJ2-5; no clear D. The CDR3 covers 13 residues. The V end lost 0 bases, the J end lost 5 bases, and 8 bases lay between the germline ends. Germline CDR1 reads SGHRS; CDR2 reads YFSETQ. The CDR3 coding sequence is TGCGCCAGCAGCTTGGAAGGTGGGGAGACCCAGTACTTC. It codes for CASSLEGGETQYF.

V gene TRBV7-6 combines with J gene TRBJ2-7, with TRBD2 matching 14 bases. The CDR3 has 16 residues. With 5 bases clipped from V and 7 bases from J, the junction kept 10 bases outside the gene matches. CDR1 SGHVS and CDR2 FNYEAQ come from the germline V gene. The CDR3: CASSPLGTSGRGEQYF. The CDR3 nucleotides are TGTGCCAGCAGCCCTCTAGGGACTAGCGGGAGAGGGGAGCAGTACTTC.

This clonotype was detected only a few times. The V and J genes are TRBV9 and TRBJ2-7; D perhaps matches TRBD1 (6 bases). Germline V gene lookup returns CDR1 SGDLS and CDR2 YYNGEE. This CDR3 spans 15 amino acids. Trimming took 0 bases from V and 0 from J, leaving 10 bases between them. The CDR3 nucleotides are TGTGCCAGCAGCGTAGGACAGGCCCTCTCCTACGAGCAGTACTTC. Protein: CASSVGQALSYEQYF.

This clonotype showed up just a few times. The chain has TRBV7-9 and TRBJ2-7; TRBD2 aligns across 10 bases. CDR3 size: 17 residues. In germline, CDR1 is SEHNR, CDR2 FQNEAQ (reference sequence). V dropped 5 bases and J dropped 4; count of bases not matched to a gene: 14. The CDR3 DNA follows: TGTGCCAGCAGCAGTTGGACTAGCGGTACCCGGGGGTACGAGCAGTACTTC. Translation gives CASSSWTSGTRGYEQYF.

The rearrangement uses TRBV6-6 and TRBJ2-7, with a tentative D call TRBD2 (5 bases). Per germline, CDR1 MNHNY and CDR2 SVGAGI (reference sequence). CDR3 length: 15 amino acids. The ends were cut back, 0 bases at V and 6 bases at J, with 15 bases in the middle. CDR3: CASSYSKPPGSEQYF. CDR3 DNA: TGTGCCAGCAGTTACTCGAAACCGCCGGGATCCGAGCAGTACTTC.

The rearrangement joins TRBV7-9 to TRBJ2-4; 9 bases agree with TRBD1. Gene TRBJ2-7 matches the end of the DNA better, so the J call may be wrong. This CDR3 region has 15 residues. Germline assignment: CDR1 SEHNR and CDR2 FQNEAQ (reference sequence). The CDR3 nucleotides are TGTGCCAGCAGCTGGGACCGGGACAGGGTCTACGAGCAGTACTTC. Translation: CASSWDRDRVYEQYF.

The chain joins TRBV6-6 to TRBJ2-4, with TRBD1 as a possible D gene (5 bases). V was pared by 0 bases and J by 6 bases, with 9 bases between. Per germline, CDR1 MNHNY and CDR2 SVGAGI (reference sequence). The CDR3 loop spans 14 amino acids. The CDR3 region is CASSYSGDRNIQYF. CDR3 in DNA: TGTGCCAGCAGTTACTCAGGTGACAGAAACATTCAGTACTTC.

J is TRBJ2-1 and V is TRBV5-1; TRBD2 matches at 8 bases. The germline gives CDR1 SGHRS, CDR2 YFSETQ. This CDR3 spans 15 amino acids. With V trimmed by 1 base and J by 4 bases, 4 bases remained unmatched. The DNA for the CDR3 is TGCGCCAGCAGCTTGAGGACGGGAGGGTACAATGAGCAGTTCTTC. Encoded protein: CASSLRTGGYNEQFF. Full variable domain (outside the CDR3, taken from reference TRBV5-1 and TRBJ2-1): KAGVTQTPRYLIKTRGQQVTLSCSPISGHRSVSWYQQTPGQGLQFLFEYFSETQRNKGNFPGRFSGRQFSNSRSEMNVSTLELGDSALYLCASSLRTGGYNEQFFGPGTRLTVL.

The rearrangement uses TRBV27 and TRBJ1-1; D gene unclear. The germline V gene encodes CDR1 MNHEY and CDR2 SMNVEV (reference sequence). V shed 0 bases and J shed 0 bases, with 11 bases lying between them. The CDR3 has 16 residues. CDR3 protein: CASSLSNTHLNTEAFF. Here the CDR3 DNA reads TGTGCCAGCAGTTTATCCAACACACACCTGAACACTGAAGCTTTCTTT.

The rearrangement links TRBV9 to TRBJ2-1, with 12 bases lining up with TRBD1. The CDR3 is made up of 18 amino acids. Trimming at V came to 0 bases and at J to 0 bases, leaving 4 bases not matched to a gene. Germline lookup yields CDR1 SGDLS and CDR2 YYNGEE. Written as DNA, the CDR3 is TGTGCCAGCAGCGTAGGGGACAGGGGGCCCAGCTCCTACAATGAGCAGTTCTTC. Amino acids: CASSVGDRGPSSYNEQFF.

The chain is built from TRBV21-1 and TRBJ1-5; the DNA was not compared with TRBD1, the D call given in the table. TRBV21-1 is shown as a pseudogene. The CDR3 spans 16 residues. CDR3 sequence: CASRITGGRRNQPQHF. The CDR3 nucleotides are TGTGCCAGCAGGATAACAGGGGGCCGGAGGAATCAGCCCCAGCATTTT.

This clonotype was seen only a few times. V and J are TRBV4-2 and TRBJ1-2; 12 nucleotides match TRBD1. This CDR3 has 18 amino acids. CDR1 LGHNA and CDR2 YNFKEQ come from the germline V gene. The V and J ends lost 2 bases and 6 bases, in that order; junction bases with no gene match: 13. This chain's CDR3 is CASSQKNGTGGRRDGYTF. DNA for the CDR3: TGTGCCAGCAGCCAAAAAAACGGGACAGGGGGCCGCCGCGATGGCTACACCTTC.

The chain couples TRBV20-1 to TRBJ2-1, with TRBD2 identical over 8 bases. The CDR3 covers 17 residues. V gave up 0 bases and J gave up 7 bases; unmatched junction bases: 14. The germline CDR1 and CDR2 sequences are DFQATT and SNEGSKA (reference sequence). This CDR3 is CSARDLQGGGLVNEQFF. DNA for the CDR3: TGCAGTGCTAGAGATCTACAGGGCGGGGGGTTGGTGAATGAGCAGTTCTTC.

The chain couples TRBV9 to TRBJ2-5; D may be TRBD1 or TRBD2 (5 bases each). V lost 4 bases and J lost 3, with 19 bases in between. Germline assignment: CDR1 SGDLS and CDR2 YYNGEE. This CDR3 contains 16 residues. DNA for the CDR3: TGTGCCAGCAGCCCCAATCCGGGACCAGAGAAAGAGACCCAGTACTTC. Protein sequence: CASSPNPGPEKETQYF. The variable domain in full, completed from reference TRBV9 and TRBJ2-5, reads DSGVTQTPKHLITATGQRVTLRCSPRSGDLSVYWYQQSLDQGLQFLIQYYNGEERAKGNILERFSAQQFPDLHSELNLSSLELGDSALYFCASSPNPGPEKETQYFGPGTRLLVL.

V gene TRBV19 combines with J gene TRBJ2-1; 7 nucleotides match TRBD2. V lost 2 bases to trimming and J lost 0 bases; unmatched junction nucleotides: 4. Germline lookup yields CDR1 LNHDA and CDR2 SQIVND (reference sequence). The length of the CDR3 is 16 residues. The CDR3 here is CASSISGGSSYNEQFF. The CDR3 DNA reads as TGTGCCAGTAGTATAAGTGGCGGGAGCTCCTACAATGAGCAGTTCTTC. Variable domain in full (rest from reference TRBV19 and TRBJ2-1): DGGITQSPKYLFRKEGQNVTLSCEQNLNHDAMYWYRQDPGQGLRLIYYSQIVNDFQKGDIAEGYSVSREKKESFPLTVTSAQKNPTAFYLCASSISGGSSYNEQFFGPGTRLTVL.

This clonotype was counted only a few times. The chain combines TRBV27 with TRBJ1-5; possibly TRBD1 for D (5 bases). Trimming removed 8 bases at V and 0 bases at J, with 17 bases between. CDR1 is MNHEY, CDR2 SMNVEV, per germline (reference sequence). This CDR3 has 16 amino acids. The CDR3 here is CASGNQGTYSNQPQHF. The CDR3 DNA reads as TGTGCCAGCGGTAATCAGGGAACTTATAGCAATCAGCCCCAGCATTTT.

As for this clonotype: One end of the junction does not line up with germline, which may come from a read error. The chain joins TRBV20-1 to TRBJ2-1; 8 nucleotides line up with TRBD1. Per the germline V gene, CDR1 is DFQATT and CDR2 is SNEGSKA (reference sequence). CDR3 length: 16 residues. CDR3 nucleotides: TGCAGTGCTAGAGATACAGGGGGGATCGAATACAGTGAGCAGTTCTTC. This gives the protein CSARDTGGIEYSEQFF.

This clonotype was seen more than once but under ten times. V gene TRBV3-1 combines with J gene TRBJ2-7; the match to TRBD2 covers 8 bases. Germline V gene sequence: CDR1 LGHDT, CDR2 YNNKEL (reference sequence). This CDR3 has 19 amino acids. The V and J ends lost 1 base and 3 bases, in that order; junction bases with no gene match: 17. The CDR3 protein is CASSQVTLFGGRPRYEQYF. The CDR3 coding sequence is TGTGCCAGCAGCCAAGTTACACTTTTCGGCGGGAGGCCCCGCTACGAGCAGTACTTC.

In this sample, this clonotype turned up a few times. The V call is TRBV5-1, the J call TRBJ2-3; TRBD1 might be the D (5 bases). V lost 4 bases to trimming and J lost 4 bases, with 13 bases between them. Germline CDR1 SGHRS, CDR2 YFSETQ. The CDR3 covers 14 residues. The CDR3 bases are TGCGCCAGCAGCCAAAACCCAGGGTCAGATACGCAGTATTTT. Translated: CASSQNPGSDTQYF.

The chain couples TRBV2 to TRBJ2-7; D perhaps matches TRBD1 (6 bases). CDR1 and CDR2 (germline): SNHLY, FYNNEI. The V gene lost 8 bases and the J gene lost 3 bases, with 17 bases spanning the gap. The CDR3 spans 14 residues. The CDR3 nucleotides are TGTGCCAGCCGGGACATCCCATCGGGCTACGAGCAGTACTTC. As protein: CASRDIPSGYEQYF.

The chain employs TRBV29-1 and TRBJ2-7, with 15 bases identical to TRBD2. Germline CDR1 SQVTM, CDR2 ANQGSEA. The CDR3 is 17 amino acids. V was clipped by 4 bases and J by 0 bases; unmatched bases: 7. The DNA of the CDR3 is TGCAGCGTTGGTGGACTAGCGGGAGGGCCTATCTCCTACGAGCAGTACTTC. This codes for CSVGGLAGGPISYEQYF.

The V gene is TRBV6-5, the J gene TRBJ2-7; no clear D. Judging by the DNA end, TRBJ2-5 fits better; the J call may be wrong. CDR3 length: 13 residues. Germline values: CDR1 MNHEY, CDR2 SVGAGI. CDR3 sequence: CASTPGVGQTQYF. CDR3 sequence (DNA): TGTGCCAGCACCCCTGGGGTAGGGCAGACCCAGTACTTC.